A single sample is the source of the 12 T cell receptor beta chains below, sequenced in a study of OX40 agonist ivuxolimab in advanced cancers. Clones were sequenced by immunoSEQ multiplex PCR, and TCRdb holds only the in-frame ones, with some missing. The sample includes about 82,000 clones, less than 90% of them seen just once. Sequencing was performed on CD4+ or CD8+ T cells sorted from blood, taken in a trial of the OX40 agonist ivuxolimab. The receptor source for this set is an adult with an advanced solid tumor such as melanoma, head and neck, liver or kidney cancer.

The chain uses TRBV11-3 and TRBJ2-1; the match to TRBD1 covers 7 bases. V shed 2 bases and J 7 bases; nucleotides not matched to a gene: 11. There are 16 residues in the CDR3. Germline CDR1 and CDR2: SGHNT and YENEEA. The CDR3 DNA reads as TGTGCCAGCAGCTTACGGGGAATGACAGGGAAGAATGAGCAGTTCTTC. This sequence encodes CASSLRGMTGKNEQFF.

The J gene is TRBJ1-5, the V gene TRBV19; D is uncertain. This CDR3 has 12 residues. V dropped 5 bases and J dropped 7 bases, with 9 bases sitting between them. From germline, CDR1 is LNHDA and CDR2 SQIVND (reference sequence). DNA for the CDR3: TGTGCCAGTAGTGTCCCTCCGCAGCCCCAGCATTTT. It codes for CASSVPPQPQHF.

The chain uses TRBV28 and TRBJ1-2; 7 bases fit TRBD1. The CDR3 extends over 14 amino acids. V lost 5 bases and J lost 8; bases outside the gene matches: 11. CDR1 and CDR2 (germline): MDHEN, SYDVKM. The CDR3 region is CASSRTQGGRGYTF. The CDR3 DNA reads TGTGCCAGCAGTCGAACCCAGGGGGGCAGGGGCTACACCTTC.

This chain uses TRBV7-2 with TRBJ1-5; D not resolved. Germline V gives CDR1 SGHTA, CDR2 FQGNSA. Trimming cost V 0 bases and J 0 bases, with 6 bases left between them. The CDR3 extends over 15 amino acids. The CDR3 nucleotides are TGTGCCAGCAGCTTAGCTAGTTATAGCAATCAGCCCCAGCATTTT. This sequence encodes CASSLASYSNQPQHF.

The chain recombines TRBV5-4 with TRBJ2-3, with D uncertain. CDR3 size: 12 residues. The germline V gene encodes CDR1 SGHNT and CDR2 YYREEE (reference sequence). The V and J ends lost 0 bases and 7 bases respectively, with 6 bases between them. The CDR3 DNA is TGTGCCAGCAGCTTGGATAGGCATACGCAGTATTTT. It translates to CASSLDRHTQYF.

This CDR3 reads CASSQAGGRGPLDTQYF. CDR3 nucleotide sequence: TGTGCCAGCAGCCAAGCAGGTGGCAGGGGGCCCCTAGATACGCAGTATTTT. The chain combines TRBV4-2 with TRBJ2-3; TRBD1 matches 8 bases. Looked up from germline, CDR1 is LGHNA and CDR2 is YNFKEQ. This CDR3 is built from 17 residues. Trimming took 1 base from V and 5 from J; bases not matched to a gene: 11.

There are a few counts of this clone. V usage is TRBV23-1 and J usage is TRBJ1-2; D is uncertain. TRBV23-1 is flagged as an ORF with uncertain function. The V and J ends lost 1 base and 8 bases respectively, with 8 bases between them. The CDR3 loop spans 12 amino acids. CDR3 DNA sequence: TGCGCCAGCAGTCAATTAGGGTCGGGCTACACCTTC. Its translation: CASSQLGSGYTF.

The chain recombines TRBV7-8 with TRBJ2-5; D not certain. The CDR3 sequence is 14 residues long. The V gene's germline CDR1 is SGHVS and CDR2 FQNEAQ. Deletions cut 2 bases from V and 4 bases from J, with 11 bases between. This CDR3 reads CASSLRVAAETQYF. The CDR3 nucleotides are TGTGCCAGCAGCTTAAGGGTAGCAGCAGAGACCCAGTACTTC. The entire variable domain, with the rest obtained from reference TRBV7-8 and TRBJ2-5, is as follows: GAGVSQSPRYKVAKRGQDVALRCDPISGHVSLFWYQQALGQGPEFLTYFQNEAQLDKSGLPSDRFFAERPEGSVSTLKIQRTQQEDSAVYLCASSLRVAAETQYFGPGTRLLVL.

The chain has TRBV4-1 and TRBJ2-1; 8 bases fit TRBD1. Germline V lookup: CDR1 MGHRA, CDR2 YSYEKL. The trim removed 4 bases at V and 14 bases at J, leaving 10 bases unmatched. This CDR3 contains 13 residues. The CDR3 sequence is CASSPAGTGEEFF. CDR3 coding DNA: TGCGCCAGCAGCCCCGCGGGGACAGGAGAGGAGTTCTTC.

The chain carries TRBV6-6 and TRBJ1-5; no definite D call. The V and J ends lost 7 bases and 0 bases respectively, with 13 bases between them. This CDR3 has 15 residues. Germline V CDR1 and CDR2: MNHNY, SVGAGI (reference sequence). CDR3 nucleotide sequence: TGTGCCAGCACCGACGGAACCCTTAGCAATCAGCCCCAGCATTTT. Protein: CASTDGTLSNQPQHF.

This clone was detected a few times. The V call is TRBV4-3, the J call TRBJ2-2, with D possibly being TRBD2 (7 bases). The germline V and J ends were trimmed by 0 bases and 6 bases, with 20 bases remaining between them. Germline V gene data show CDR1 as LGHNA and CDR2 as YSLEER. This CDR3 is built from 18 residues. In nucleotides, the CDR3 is TGCGCCAGCAGCCAAGAAGTGGGGGGGCTAGTCAGGGCCGGGGAGCTGTTTTTT. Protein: CASSQEVGGLVRAGELFF.

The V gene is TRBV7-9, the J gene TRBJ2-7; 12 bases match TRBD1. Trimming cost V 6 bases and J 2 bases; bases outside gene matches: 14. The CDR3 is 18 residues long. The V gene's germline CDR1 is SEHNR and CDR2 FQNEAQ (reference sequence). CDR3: CASRTGTGGSGGAYEQYF. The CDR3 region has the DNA TGTGCCAGCAGAACCGGGACAGGGGGCAGTGGTGGGGCCTACGAGCAGTACTTC.